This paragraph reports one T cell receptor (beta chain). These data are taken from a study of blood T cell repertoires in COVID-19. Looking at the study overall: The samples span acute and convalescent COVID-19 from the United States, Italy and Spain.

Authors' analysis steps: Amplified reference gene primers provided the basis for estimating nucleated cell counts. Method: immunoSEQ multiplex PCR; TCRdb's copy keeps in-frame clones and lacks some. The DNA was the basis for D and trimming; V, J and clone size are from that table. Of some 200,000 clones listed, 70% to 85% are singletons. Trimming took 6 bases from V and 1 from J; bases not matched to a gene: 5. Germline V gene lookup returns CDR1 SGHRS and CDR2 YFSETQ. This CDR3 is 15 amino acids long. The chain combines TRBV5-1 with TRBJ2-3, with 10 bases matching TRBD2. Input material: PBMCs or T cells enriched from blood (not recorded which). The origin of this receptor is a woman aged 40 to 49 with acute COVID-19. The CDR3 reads CASMLAGDGTDTQYF. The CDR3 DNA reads TGCGCCAGCATGCTAGCGGGAGATGGCACAGATACGCAGTATTTT.